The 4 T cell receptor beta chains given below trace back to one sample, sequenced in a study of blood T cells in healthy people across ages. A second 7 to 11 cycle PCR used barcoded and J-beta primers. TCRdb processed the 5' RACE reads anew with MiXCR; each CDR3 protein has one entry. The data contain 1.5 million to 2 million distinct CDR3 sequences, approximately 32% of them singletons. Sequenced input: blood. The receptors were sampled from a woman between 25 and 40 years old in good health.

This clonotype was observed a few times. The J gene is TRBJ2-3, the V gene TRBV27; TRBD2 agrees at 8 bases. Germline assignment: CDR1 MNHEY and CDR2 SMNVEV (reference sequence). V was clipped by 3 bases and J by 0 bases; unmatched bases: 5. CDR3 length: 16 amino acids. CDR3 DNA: TGTGCCAGCAGTTTGCACGGGACTAGGAGCACAGATACGCAGTATTTT. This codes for CASSLHGTRSTDTQYF.

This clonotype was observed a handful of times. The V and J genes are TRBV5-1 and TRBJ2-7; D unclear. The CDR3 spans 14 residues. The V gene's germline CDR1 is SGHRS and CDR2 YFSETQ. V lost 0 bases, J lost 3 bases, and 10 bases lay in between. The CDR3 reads CASSLAVAGYEQYF. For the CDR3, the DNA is TGCGCCAGCAGCTTGGCGGTAGCAGGCTACGAGCAGTACTTC.

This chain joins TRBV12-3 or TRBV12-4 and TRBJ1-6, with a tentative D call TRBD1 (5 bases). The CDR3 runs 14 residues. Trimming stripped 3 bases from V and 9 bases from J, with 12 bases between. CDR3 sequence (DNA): TGTGCCAGCAGTTTTGGCGGGGGTTCTTCACCCCTCCACTTT. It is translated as CASSFGGGSSPLHF.

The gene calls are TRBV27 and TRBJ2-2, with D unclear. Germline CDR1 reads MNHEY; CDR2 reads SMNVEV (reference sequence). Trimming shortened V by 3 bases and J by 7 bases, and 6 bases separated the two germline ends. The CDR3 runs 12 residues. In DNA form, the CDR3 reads TGTGCCAGCAGTTTCAACGGCGGGGAGCTGTTTTTT. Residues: CASSFNGGELFF.